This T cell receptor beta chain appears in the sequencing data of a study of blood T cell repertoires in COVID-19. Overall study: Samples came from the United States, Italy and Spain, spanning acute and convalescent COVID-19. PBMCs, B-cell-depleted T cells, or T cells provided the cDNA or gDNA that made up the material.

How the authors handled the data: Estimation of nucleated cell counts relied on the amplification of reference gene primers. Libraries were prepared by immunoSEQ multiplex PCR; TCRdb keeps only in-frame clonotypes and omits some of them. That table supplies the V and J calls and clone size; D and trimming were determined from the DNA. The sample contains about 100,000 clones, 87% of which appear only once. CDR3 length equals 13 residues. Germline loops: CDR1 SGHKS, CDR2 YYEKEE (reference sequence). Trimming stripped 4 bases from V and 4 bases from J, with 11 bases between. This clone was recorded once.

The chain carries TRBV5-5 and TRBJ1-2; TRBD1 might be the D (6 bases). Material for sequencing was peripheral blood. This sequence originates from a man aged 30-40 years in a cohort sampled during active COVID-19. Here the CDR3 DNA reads TGTGCCAGCAGCCTATTGGACAGCTATGGCTACACCTTC. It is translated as CASSLLDSYGYTF.